This T cell receptor beta chain was obtained from a study of CD8+ T cells in alopecia areata. Study-wide results and limits: Alphabeta T cells residing in normal skin are also sequenced in scalp samples.

The CDR3 is made up of 15 amino acids. CDR1 and CDR2 (germline): MGHRA, YSYEKL. The V and J ends lost 3 bases and 2 bases respectively, with 10 bases between them. Once RNA had been extracted, it was reverse transcribed into cDNA to act as the sequencing template. Here immunoSEQ multiplex PCR was the method, and the copy in TCRdb shows in-frame clones only, minus some. The sample has about 110,000 clones, 58% seen once. In its sample, this clone was seen a few times. The antigen remains undetermined. The V and J genes are TRBV4-1 and TRBJ1-4; no definite D call. The TCR comes from a human donor with alopecia areata. The specimen was NKG2D-low CD8+ T cells sorted from blood. CDR3 in DNA: TGCGCCAGCAGCCATAGAACTGCCACTAATGAAAAACTGTTTTTT. Protein: CASSHRTATNEKLFF.